The sequence of this TCR beta chain was determined in a study of STAT5B mutations in CD4+ large granular lymphocyte leukemia. Background on the study: Among healthy donors, a particular HLA allele went with more CDR3 'QG' motifs. General observations from the study: 8/27 top patient clones versus 2/35 control clones were TRBV06-family.

As to this clone: Its antigen is not known.

Germline CDR1 is SGHRS and CDR2 is YFSETQ. The CDR3 runs 21 residues. V dropped 3 bases and J dropped 8; count of bases not matched to a gene: 25. Sequencing used immunoSEQ multiplex PCR; TCRdb keeps in-frame clones, though not all of them. The sample includes around 33,000 clones, about 91% of them seen just once. This rearrangement joins TRBV5-1 to TRBJ2-3; 12 nucleotides match TRBD2. Sequenced sample: CD4+ T cells from blood buffy coats. The sequence was collected from a human donor in good health. The CDR3 bases are TGCGCCAGCAGCTCCAAACCCGGACTAGCGGGATTTTTATATCCGGGGATTACGCAGTATTTT. The encoded protein is CASSSKPGLAGFLYPGITQYF.